Listed here are 23 T cell receptor beta chains from one sample, sequenced in a study of vaccination effects on CD4 cells after COVID-19. Ahead of sequencing, the ViraFEST assay grew antigen-specific CD4+ T cells using viral peptide pools. Following culture for around 10 days, CD4+ T cells were isolated. Generated by immunoSEQ multiplex PCR, the TCRdb table keeps only in-frame clones and is missing some. The repertoire holds approximately 87,000 clones, with about 74% as singletons. Antigen specificity for these receptors is unknown. The source was CD4+ T cells from PBMCs cultured with HCoV-229E spike peptides, collected before COVID-19 vaccination. These receptors were collected from a human donor who received a COVID-19 vaccine.

The chain combines TRBV5-1 with TRBJ1-1, with D unresolved. The ends were cut back, 5 bases at V and 0 bases at J, with 11 bases in the middle. This CDR3 has 14 amino acids. Germline assignment: CDR1 SGHRS and CDR2 YFSETQ. DNA for the CDR3: TGCGCCAGCAGTGAAGAACCCATGAACACTGAAGCTTTCTTT. Translated: CASSEEPMNTEAFF. Combining the CDR3 with reference TRBV5-1 and TRBJ1-1 gives the whole variable domain KAGVTQTPRYLIKTRGQQVTLSCSPISGHRSVSWYQQTPGQGLQFLFEYFSETQRNKGNFPGRFSGRQFSNSRSEMNVSTLELGDSALYLCASSEEPMNTEAFFGQGTRLTVV.

This rearrangement joins TRBV24-1 to TRBJ1-1; 9 nucleotides agree with TRBD1. The CDR3 contains 15 residues. J gave up 3 bases and V 2 bases, and 3 bases lay outside the gene matches. Germline V gives CDR1 KGHDR, CDR2 SFDVKD. The CDR3 region has the DNA TGTGCCACCAGTGATTCAAGGACAGGGGACACTGAAGCTTTCTTT. Translation: CATSDSRTGDTEAFF.

The genes are TRBV5-1 and TRBJ2-5; 7 bases match TRBD2. The V segment lost 3 bases and the J segment 2 bases; nucleotides outside the gene matches: 4. CDR3 size: 14 residues. From germline, CDR1 is SGHRS and CDR2 YFSETQ. The DNA for the CDR3 is TGCGCCAGCAGCTGGGGACTATCGCAAGAGACCCAGTACTTC. It codes for CASSWGLSQETQYF.

The J gene is TRBJ1-3, the V gene TRBV6-5; D not resolved. Germline CDR1 is MNHEY and CDR2 is SVGAGI. This CDR3 comprises 15 residues. Trimming pared 8 bases from V and 4 bases from J, leaving 18 bases between. CDR3 sequence: CASSWTNSEGNTIYF. The CDR3 DNA follows: TGTGCCAGCTCTTGGACTAATTCAGAAGGAAACACCATATATTTT.

This clone was observed once. The gene calls are TRBV2 and TRBJ2-4; D is ambiguous. CDR1 SNHLY and CDR2 FYNNEI come from the germline V gene. This CDR3 has 14 residues. V lost 4 bases to trimming and J lost 0 bases, with 7 bases between them. In nucleotides, the CDR3 is TGTGCCAGCAGTGGGCCCATAGCCAAAAACATTCAGTACTTC. Protein: CASSGPIAKNIQYF.

The V gene is TRBV24-1, the J gene TRBJ2-3; the D call may be TRBD1 or TRBD2 (5 bases each). Germline CDR1 KGHDR, CDR2 SFDVKD. V was cut by 1 base and J by 5 bases, with 18 bases left in between. CDR3 size: 17 residues. The CDR3 spells CATSDFPGTSKLDTQYF. CDR3 bases: TGTGCCACCAGTGATTTTCCAGGGACGAGTAAACTAGATACGCAGTATTTT.

The genes are TRBV28 and TRBJ1-5; no clear D gene. The germline CDR1 and CDR2 sequences are MDHEN and SYDVKM. The CDR3 runs 15 residues. V was shortened by 3 bases and J by 0 bases, with 9 bases between the two germline ends. For the CDR3, the DNA is TGTGCCAGCAGTTTTAGGACGTATAGCAATCAGCCCCAGCATTTT. Its protein product is CASSFRTYSNQPQHF.

V and J are TRBV29-1 and TRBJ1-1; D may be TRBD1 (6 bases). CDR3 length: 13 amino acids. Deletions cut 5 bases from V and 11 bases from J, with 21 bases between. The V gene's germline CDR1 is SQVTM and CDR2 ANQGSEA. CDR3: CSVPPGGAEGAFF. The CDR3 region has the DNA TGCAGCGTTCCCCCGGGGGGGGCGGAGGGGGCTTTCTTT.

V and J are TRBV10-1 and TRBJ1-2, with 9 bases lining up with TRBD1. CDR3 length equals 13 residues. Germline loops: CDR1 WNHNN, CDR2 SYGVQD (reference sequence). Germline trimming cut 8 bases from V and 8 bases from J; bases unmatched to any gene: 9. The CDR3 region is CASASTGGVGYTF. Here the CDR3 DNA reads TGCGCCAGCGCTAGCACAGGGGGCGTCGGCTACACCTTC.

In this sample, this clone turned up a few times. V gene TRBV24-1 combines with J gene TRBJ2-7; D remains unclear. Trimming shortened V by 3 bases and J by 0 bases, and 14 bases separated the two germline ends. The germline CDR1 and CDR2 sequences are KGHDR and SFDVKD. The CDR3 loop spans 16 amino acids. CDR3 coding DNA: TGTGCCACCAGTGATCTGACCTTTTCAAGCTCCTACGAGCAGTACGTC. Its translation: CATSDLTFSSSYEQYV.

J is TRBJ1-5 and V is TRBV30; a possible D gene is TRBD1 (6 bases). The CDR3 runs to 13 residues. V was trimmed by 3 bases and J by 4 bases, leaving 10 bases between them. Germline-derived CDR1 and CDR2 are GTSNPN and SVGIG (reference sequence). CDR3 sequence (DNA): TGTGCCTGGAGCGCAACAGGGAATCAGCCCCAGCATTTT. Translating gives CAWSATGNQPQHF.

The chain recombines TRBV6-6 with TRBJ1-4, with D hard to call. The CDR3 is made up of 17 amino acids. Germline values: CDR1 MNHNY, CDR2 SVGAGI (reference sequence). Trimming took 5 bases from V and 5 from J, leaving 21 bases between them. CDR3 residues: CASSLSSRPELNEKLFF. As DNA, the CDR3 is TGTGCCAGCAGTCTATCCTCTCGGCCGGAATTAAATGAAAAACTGTTTTTT.

This rearrangement joins TRBV5-5 to TRBJ1-5, with D uncertain. The V end was cut by 0 bases, the J end by 4 bases, with 8 bases between. The CDR3 sequence is 14 residues long. CDR1 SGHKS and CDR2 YYEKEE come from the germline V gene (reference sequence). The CDR3 here is CASSLGVGNQPQHF. CDR3 sequence (DNA): TGTGCCAGCAGCTTGGGGGTAGGAAATCAGCCCCAGCATTTT. Combining the CDR3 with reference TRBV5-5 and TRBJ1-5 gives the whole variable domain DAGVTQSPTHLIKTRGQQVTLRCSPISGHKSVSWYQQVLGQGPQFIFQYYEKEERGRGNFPDRFSARQFPNYSSELNVNALLLGDSALYLCASSLGVGNQPQHFGDGTRLSIL.

The chain carries TRBV18 and TRBJ2-2, with 7 bases matching TRBD1. V was clipped by 6 bases and J by 0 bases; unmatched bases: 10. Germline CDR1 reads KGHSH; CDR2 reads LQKENI. CDR3 length: 17 residues. CDR3 amino acids: CASSLMGQPSNTGELFF. The CDR3 coding sequence is TGTGCCAGCTCTCTTATGGGACAGCCATCGAACACCGGGGAGCTGTTTTTT.

The rearrangement uses TRBV7-7 and TRBJ2-5; D is ambiguous. Trimming took 1 base from V and 3 from J, leaving 9 bases between them. There are 14 residues in the CDR3. CDR1 is SSHAT and CDR2 is FNYEAQ in the germline V gene (reference sequence). In DNA form, the CDR3 reads TGTGCCAGCAGCTTAGTGAATACTAAAGAGACCCAGTACTTC. It yields the protein CASSLVNTKETQYF.

The gene calls are TRBV7-6 and TRBJ1-1, with no clear D. Germline assignment: CDR1 SGHVS and CDR2 FNYEAQ. The CDR3 length is 14 residues. Trimming cost V 2 bases and J 6 bases, with 13 bases left between them. The CDR3 loop reads CASSLYDGVAEAFF. The CDR3 DNA reads as TGTGCCAGCAGCTTATATGACGGGGTAGCTGAAGCTTTCTTT.

The J gene is TRBJ2-3, the V gene TRBV12-3 or TRBV12-4; D possibly corresponds to TRBD1 (5 bases). This CDR3 spans 13 amino acids. Trimming removed 3 bases at V and 5 bases at J, with 9 bases between. The CDR3 nucleotides read TGTGCCAGCAGTTTTAATCAGGGAGATACGCAGTATTTT. Translated: CASSFNQGDTQYF.

The chain joins TRBV7-2 to TRBJ2-5; D remains unclear. CDR1 SGHTA and CDR2 FQGNSA come from the germline V gene. V was trimmed by 5 bases and J by 5 bases, leaving 18 bases between them. The CDR3 has 15 residues. This CDR3 is CASSPDLFPVETQYF. In DNA, the CDR3 is TGTGCCAGCAGCCCAGACCTCTTTCCCGTGGAGACCCAGTACTTC.

This clone was counted a single time. The chain links TRBV5-1 to TRBJ2-5, with D uncertain. This CDR3 is 13 amino acids long. The V gene lost 7 bases and the J gene lost 5 bases, with 15 bases spanning the gap. Germline CDR1 is SGHRS and CDR2 is YFSETQ. Here the CDR3 reads CASRKFLGETQYF. In DNA, the CDR3 is TGCGCCAGCCGCAAATTTCTGGGGGAGACCCAGTACTTC.

This clone was seen only a few times. This chain uses TRBV6-2 or TRBV6-3 with TRBJ1-5; D is ambiguous. CDR3 size: 16 residues. Deletions cut 6 bases from V and 0 bases from J, with 15 bases between. Germline CDR1 and CDR2: MNHEY and SVGEGT. Written as DNA, the CDR3 is TGTGCCAGCAGCAGCCAGGCTGGCTATAGCAATCAGCCCCAGCATTTT. This codes for CASSSQAGYSNQPQHF.

The chain links TRBV5-8 to TRBJ1-6, with 10 positions matching TRBD1. Germline CDR1 and CDR2: SGHTS and YDEGEE. The CDR3 contains 15 residues. The ends lost 0 bases at V and 9 bases at J; junction bases unmatched: 3. CDR3: CASSLDRTGGSPLHF. The CDR3 DNA sequence: TGTGCCAGCAGCTTGGACCGGACAGGGGGTTCACCCCTCCACTTT.

This clone was seen a single time. CDR3 bases: TGTGCCAGCACCATGATGTGGGCGGGAAATCAGCCCCAGCATTTT. Amino acid sequence: CASTMMWAGNQPQHF. The chain employs TRBV6-6 and TRBJ1-5; unclear D gene. Trimming removed 7 bases at V and 4 bases at J, with 17 bases between. CDR1 is MNHNY, CDR2 SVGAGI, per germline (reference sequence). This CDR3 comprises 15 residues.

The CDR3 sequence: CASSSRQRKNEKLFF. CDR3 bases: TGTGCCAGCAGCTCCCGACAGAGAAAGAATGAAAAACTGTTTTTT. The chain has TRBV6-5 and TRBJ1-4; D is possibly TRBD1 (5 bases). CDR3 length: 15 amino acids. The germline V and J ends were trimmed by 6 bases and 5 bases, with 16 bases remaining between them. From germline, CDR1 is MNHEY and CDR2 SVGAGI.